This T cell receptor (beta chain) was sequenced in a study of T-cell memory formation after mild COVID-19 (dated by TCRdb to the early 2020s). With respect to the entire study: TCR sequence clusters from the two donors were largely donor specific. Two young, previously healthy adult volunteers, one female and one male, were included in the cohort. T-cell clones expanding and contracting after mild COVID-19 in a couple of donors were tracked by longitudinal TCRalpha and TCRbeta repertoire sequencing.

The paper's findings and limits, for the study overall: SARS-CoV-2 specificity of the second-wave clones peaking on day 37 was not confirmed. The study included only a couple of mild cases, and larger cohorts that include severe cases with pre-infection samples were judged to be necessary. Contracting CD4+ clones were found mainly in CM and EM memory subsets, while CD8+ clones were enriched in EMRA. From day 15 to 85, contracting clones showed balanced CD4/CD8 phenotypes, whereas a second wave of clones that expanded from day 15 to 37 leaned towards CD4+. Some responding clones were detected in pre-infection memory, suggesting pre-existing cross-reactive memory T cells joined the SARS-CoV-2 response.

Taken from the germline V gene, the CDR1 and CDR2 loops are SGHRS and YFSETQ. V is clipped by 4 bases and J by 6 bases, and the sequence between their germline boundaries is 13 bases long. The CDR3 sequence holds 13 residues, the cysteine and phenylalanine included. Only the CDR3 portion is preserved as DNA: 39 bases, with reading frame beginning at the first base. Sequenced on an Illumina NovaSeq 6000. TCRalpha and TCRbeta cDNA libraries were constructed by 5'RACE with constant-segment primers, with sample barcodes and unique molecular identifiers being introduced. Trizol reagent was used to extract RNA from every sample. Amplification of the libraries took two PCR steps, and the second step added a second sample barcode plus Illumina TruSeq adapters. Libraries were sequenced on an Illumina NovaSeq with 2 x 150 bp paired-end reads. As for the authors' bioinformatics: The reads were demultiplexed and collapsed into UMI-guided consensus sequences using migec v1.2.7. Using mixcr v2.1.11, the UMI consensuses were aligned to TRA and TRB V and J templates and assembled into clonotypes. A clonotype was counted as expanded or contracted only when both edgeR and NoisET called the clonotype significant, with the noise models trained on biological replicates. For edgeR calls, the cutoffs were a false discovery rate-adjusted p below 0.01 and a log2 fold-change threshold of 1. As an exploratory analysis of dynamics, PCA with hierarchical clustering was applied to max-normalized trajectories of the 1000 most abundant clonotypes. Separately sequenced CD4+ and CD8+ repertoires were used to assign a CD4 or CD8 phenotype to each responding clone. TCRdb ran its own pipeline on the public reads, namely fastp trimming at Q25 and MiXCR clone calling, and kept in-frame beta chains. One record per CDR3 amino acid sequence lists the most common genes and DNA. The V and J calls were determined by TCRdb, not by the authors. The sample records fewer than 250,000 distinct CDR3 sequences, under 12% of which are singletons. Under 3.5% of the sample goes to the ten largest clones.

This clonotype came up a few times. Its antigen remains undetermined. Within one base of it there is no much larger clone, and no base qualities were kept. PBMCs were isolated by Ficoll-Paque density gradient centrifugation. The rearranged segments are TRBV5-1 and TRBJ1-2; TRBD1 is possibly the D segment (6 matching bases). The source is a man between 18 and 35 years old who had mild COVID-19 (a few samples of this study predate the infection). The sample titles of this study are shuffled in the database, so cell type and time point are left out; the donor was told from shared clones. The material sequenced was PBMCs or a T cell subset sorted from them (not recorded which). The bases read TGCGCCAGCAGCCCACAGGGTACAGATGGCTACACCTTC. This sequence encodes CASSPQGTDGYTF.